The clone carrying this TCR beta chain occurred a few times. This sample stems from a study of blood T cell repertoires in COVID-19. The overall study: Whether acute or convalescent, the COVID-19 samples came from the United States, Italy and Spain. PBMCs, B-cell-depleted T cells, or T cells were the source of the cDNA or gDNA that made up the material.

Study processing details: Estimation of nucleated cell counts was performed using reference gene primer amplification. Sequencing used immunoSEQ multiplex PCR; TCRdb keeps in-frame clones, though not all of them. That table furnishes V, J and clone size, whereas the DNA furnished D and trimming. The sample holds around 110,000 clones, about nine tenths seen once. The specimen sequenced was peripheral blood. The TCR was taken from a human donor with active COVID-19. The donor label of this sample is uncertain.

The CDR3 coding sequence is TGTGCCAGCAGCCAACGGGTCGGGAACTCCTACGAGCAGTACTTC. Protein product: CASSQRVGNSYEQYF. The J gene is TRBJ2-7, the V gene TRBV14; TRBD2 is a possible D gene (5 bases). The CDR3 has 15 amino acids. CDR1 SGHDN and CDR2 FVKESK come from the germline V gene. Trimming stripped 2 bases from V and 0 bases from J, with 11 bases between.